Listed below are T cell receptor beta chains from one sample, sequenced in a study of blood T cell repertoires in COVID-19. Sequencing was performed with immunoSEQ multiplex PCR; in TCRdb, only in-frame clones are kept and a portion is missing. The sample lists 180,000 or so clones, more than 80% seen once, with 6.5% to 10% in the top ten. The sample taken for sequencing was peripheral blood. The receptors derive from an older woman with acute or convalescent COVID-19. Each CDR3 is given with its conserved first and last residue. D genes are given only for firm matches. Only some rows state a clone size, as once, few, many or a class for expanded clones.

cdr3_nt: TGTGCCACCGGGGGGTTGGCGAACACCGGGGAGCTGTTTTTT
cdr3_aa: CATGGLANTGELFF
d_call: NA
clone_size: NA
v_call: TRBV24-1
j_call: TRBJ2-2

cdr3_nt: TGTGCCAGCAGCTTAGAGGTGACATTCAAGCAGTTCTTC
cdr3_aa: CASSLEVTFKQFF
d_call: NA
clone_size: NA
v_call: TRBV7-9
j_call: TRBJ2-1

cdr3_nt: TGTGCCAGCAGCTTATGGGACACCTCTGGAAACACCATATATTTT
cdr3_aa: CASSLWDTSGNTIYF
d_call: NA
clone_size: NA
v_call: TRBV7-9
j_call: TRBJ1-3

cdr3_nt: TGTGCCAGCAGCCAAGGTCTACCTTGGGGGGGGTATCGGGGCCAAAATCAGCCCCAGCATTTT
cdr3_aa: CASSQGLPWGGYRGQNQPQHF
d_call: NA
clone_size: NA
v_call: TRBV3-1/TRBV3-2
j_call: TRBJ1-5

cdr3_nt: TGTGCCAGTAACCTGGACCGGGGGAATGAGCAGTTCTTC
cdr3_aa: CASNLDRGNEQFF
d_call: NA
clone_size: NA
v_call: TRBV19
j_call: TRBJ2-1

cdr3_nt: TGCGCCAGCAGCCCAACCGGGACTAGCGGGGTGCGGGAGCTGTTTTTT
cdr3_aa: CASSPTGTSGVRELFF
d_call: TRBD2
clone_size: NA
v_call: TRBV5-1
j_call: TRBJ2-2

cdr3_nt: TGTGCCAGCAGCTTTCACAGGGGGCAAGAGACCCAGTACTTC
cdr3_aa: CASSFHRGQETQYF
d_call: TRBD1
clone_size: NA
v_call: TRBV11-3
j_call: TRBJ2-5

cdr3_nt: TGTGCCAGTAAAGGTTGGCGGGGCACAGATACGCAGTATTTT
cdr3_aa: CASKGWRGTDTQYF
d_call: NA
clone_size: NA
v_call: TRBV19
j_call: TRBJ2-3

cdr3_nt: TGTGCCAGCAGCTTGGCGGGAGGTGTCACAGATACGCAGTATTTT
cdr3_aa: CASSLAGGVTDTQYF
d_call: TRBD2
clone_size: once
v_call: TRBV13
j_call: TRBJ2-3

cdr3_nt: TGTGCCAGCAGCCTCGGGACAGTCCCGAATTCACCCCTCCACTTT
cdr3_aa: CASSLGTVPNSPLHF
d_call: TRBD1
clone_size: NA
v_call: TRBV13
j_call: TRBJ1-6

cdr3_nt: TGTGCCAGCAGCCAAGTGCAGGGTTGGAACTATGGCTACACCTTC
cdr3_aa: CASSQVQGWNYGYTF
d_call: NA
clone_size: NA
v_call: TRBV14
j_call: TRBJ1-2

cdr3_nt: TGCAGCGTTCCCCCGGGTGGACAGCCCGGAACCTATGGCTACACCTTC
cdr3_aa: CSVPPGGQPGTYGYTF
d_call: NA
clone_size: NA
v_call: TRBV29-1
j_call: TRBJ1-2

cdr3_nt: TGCAGCGTTGAAGGTCCGGGGGAACGGGGCCTGCGGTACGAGCAGTACTTC
cdr3_aa: CSVEGPGERGLRYEQYF
d_call: NA
clone_size: NA
v_call: TRBV29-1
j_call: TRBJ2-7

cdr3_nt: TGTGCCAGCAGTGAGCTCGGCTCTGGAAACACCATATATTTT
cdr3_aa: CASSELGSGNTIYF
d_call: NA
clone_size: NA
v_call: TRBV2
j_call: TRBJ1-3

cdr3_nt: TGTGCCAGCAGTGAAGGGACTTTGGGGGGGGAGACCCAGTACTTC
cdr3_aa: CASSEGTLGGETQYF
d_call: TRBD2
clone_size: NA
v_call: TRBV2
j_call: TRBJ2-5

cdr3_nt: TGTGCCAGCAGCTTAGTAGGGGTCGGCCTCGGTGAGCAGTTCTTC
cdr3_aa: CASSLVGVGLGEQFF
d_call: NA
clone_size: NA
v_call: TRBV11-2
j_call: TRBJ2-1

cdr3_nt: TGTGCCAGCAAAGTGAGGAATGAGCAGTTCTTC
cdr3_aa: CASKVRNEQFF
d_call: NA
clone_size: NA
v_call: TRBV28
j_call: TRBJ2-1

cdr3_nt: TGTGCCAGCAGTGTCTATACCGGGACAGCGAACACCGGGGAGCTGTTTTTT
cdr3_aa: CASSVYTGTANTGELFF
d_call: TRBD1
clone_size: NA
v_call: TRBV6-1
j_call: TRBJ2-2

cdr3_nt: TGCGCCAGCAGCGCCGGGGGAGTGAACACTGAAGCTTTCTTT
cdr3_aa: CASSAGGVNTEAFF
d_call: NA
clone_size: NA
v_call: TRBV5-1
j_call: TRBJ1-1

cdr3_nt: TGTGCCAGCAGCCGAGACAGGGGTTTCTTGGGCAATCAGCCCCAGCATTTT
cdr3_aa: CASSRDRGFLGNQPQHF
d_call: TRBD1
clone_size: NA
v_call: TRBV7-8
j_call: TRBJ1-5

cdr3_nt: TGTGCCAGCAGCCAAGATGGGTGGACTAATGAGCAGTTCTTC
cdr3_aa: CASSQDGWTNEQFF
d_call: NA
clone_size: NA
v_call: TRBV3-1/TRBV3-2
j_call: TRBJ2-1

cdr3_nt: TGCGCCAGCAGGGAAACAACGGACTCTGGCTACACCTTC
cdr3_aa: CASRETTDSGYTF
d_call: NA
clone_size: NA
v_call: TRBV5-1
j_call: TRBJ1-2

cdr3_nt: TGTGCCAGCAGAAAAGGGACTAGCGGGATGAATGAGCAGTTCTTC
cdr3_aa: CASRKGTSGMNEQFF
d_call: TRBD2
clone_size: once
v_call: TRBV27
j_call: TRBJ2-1

cdr3_nt: TGTGCCAGCAGCGTAGATCGGGGGAACGGATACAATGAGCAGTTCTTC
cdr3_aa: CASSVDRGNGYNEQFF
d_call: NA
clone_size: few
v_call: TRBV9
j_call: TRBJ2-1

cdr3_nt: TGCGCCAGCAGCCTCCAGGGTGGCGCGACCAATGAAAAACTGTTTTTT
cdr3_aa: CASSLQGGATNEKLFF
d_call: NA
clone_size: few
v_call: TRBV5-1
j_call: TRBJ1-4

cdr3_nt: TGTGCCTGGAGTGTAATGGGACTGGGGGATTCACCCCTCCACTTT
cdr3_aa: CAWSVMGLGDSPLHF
d_call: NA
clone_size: once
v_call: TRBV30
j_call: TRBJ1-6

cdr3_nt: TGTGCCAGCAGCCAAGGGGGCCCGCAGCAGTTCTTC
cdr3_aa: CASSQGGPQQFF
d_call: TRBD1
clone_size: NA
v_call: TRBV7-3
j_call: TRBJ2-1

cdr3_nt: TGTGCCAGCTCAGCACGGACTAGCGGGAGCTCCGGGGAGCTGTTTTTT
cdr3_aa: CASSARTSGSSGELFF
d_call: TRBD2
clone_size: few
v_call: TRBV18
j_call: TRBJ2-2

cdr3_nt: TGTGCCAGCAGCTGGGTTACAGGGGGCCGGACTGAAGCTTTCTTT
cdr3_aa: CASSWVTGGRTEAFF
d_call: TRBD1
clone_size: NA
v_call: TRBV5-6
j_call: TRBJ1-1

cdr3_nt: TGTGCCACCCAGGGGGGCTACAATGAGCAGTTCTTC
cdr3_aa: CATQGGYNEQFF
d_call: NA
clone_size: NA
v_call: TRBV27
j_call: TRBJ2-1

cdr3_nt: TGTGCCAGCAGCTTAGACCTAGCGTACACAGATACGCAGTATTTT
cdr3_aa: CASSLDLAYTDTQYF
d_call: NA
clone_size: NA
v_call: TRBV11-2
j_call: TRBJ2-3

cdr3_nt: TGCGCCAGCAGCTTGGGCGGATCTCTCTCTGGAAACACCATATATTTT
cdr3_aa: CASSLGGSLSGNTIYF
d_call: NA
clone_size: few
v_call: TRBV5-1
j_call: TRBJ1-3

cdr3_nt: TGTGCCAGCAGTTTAATAGGACTAGCGGGACGGGGGACCCCCAATGAGCAGTTCTTC
cdr3_aa: CASSLIGLAGRGTPNEQFF
d_call: TRBD2
clone_size: many
v_call: TRBV28
j_call: TRBJ2-1

cdr3_nt: TGTGCCAGCAGCTTAGAACGCAGGGGCGGTAATGAAAAACTGTTTTTT
cdr3_aa: CASSLERRGGNEKLFF
d_call: NA
clone_size: NA
v_call: TRBV7-2
j_call: TRBJ1-4

cdr3_nt: TGTGCCAGCAGCGTGACTAGCGGGAGGCGCTACGAGCAGTACTTC
cdr3_aa: CASSVTSGRRYEQYF
d_call: TRBD2
clone_size: NA
v_call: TRBV6-4
j_call: TRBJ2-7

cdr3_nt: TGCAGCGTTGGTCGGACAGGGCGAACTGAAGCTTTCTTT
cdr3_aa: CSVGRTGRTEAFF
d_call: TRBD1
clone_size: few
v_call: TRBV29-1
j_call: TRBJ1-1

cdr3_nt: TGTGCCAGCAGTGCTAAACCCCGGGACAGGGATGAAAAACTGTTTTTT
cdr3_aa: CASSAKPRDRDEKLFF
d_call: TRBD1
clone_size: NA
v_call: TRBV6-1
j_call: TRBJ1-4

cdr3_nt: TGCGCCAGCTCCCAGGTGAATGAAAAACTGTTTTTT
cdr3_aa: CASSQVNEKLFF
d_call: NA
clone_size: NA
v_call: TRBV5-1
j_call: TRBJ1-4

cdr3_nt: TGTGCCAGTAGTATAACAATCCTCTCTGGAAACACCATATATTTT
cdr3_aa: CASSITILSGNTIYF
d_call: NA
clone_size: NA
v_call: TRBV19
j_call: TRBJ1-3

cdr3_nt: TGTGCCAGCAGCGTAGGGCAGGTCTCTGGAAACACCATATATTTT
cdr3_aa: CASSVGQVSGNTIYF
d_call: NA
clone_size: NA
v_call: TRBV9
j_call: TRBJ1-3

cdr3_nt: TGTGCAGTATCAGCGTCGAACACCGGGGAGCTGTTTTTT
cdr3_aa: CAVSASNTGELFF
d_call: NA
clone_size: NA
v_call: TRBV30
j_call: TRBJ2-2

cdr3_nt: TGTGCCTGGAGGGCCGGCGGGATAGACACCTTC
cdr3_aa: CAWRAGGIDTF
d_call: NA
clone_size: NA
v_call: TRBV30
j_call: TRBJ1-2

cdr3_nt: TGTGCCAGCATTAGGGACAGGGGACTGGAGACCCAGTACTTC
cdr3_aa: CASIRDRGLETQYF
d_call: TRBD1
clone_size: NA
v_call: TRBV2
j_call: TRBJ2-5

cdr3_nt: TGTGCCAGTAGTATGCAGGGGGCGAGAAAAAATTCACCCCTCCACTTT
cdr3_aa: CASSMQGARKNSPLHF
d_call: TRBD1
clone_size: once
v_call: TRBV19
j_call: TRBJ1-6

cdr3_nt: TGTGCCAGCAGCCAAGGGACTAGCGGAGACTACAATGAGCAGTTCTTC
cdr3_aa: CASSQGTSGDYNEQFF
d_call: TRBD2
clone_size: NA
v_call: TRBV5-6
j_call: TRBJ2-1

cdr3_nt: TGTGCCAGCAGCAAATACAGCGGGGCCAGCACAGATACGCAGTATTTT
cdr3_aa: CASSKYSGASTDTQYF
d_call: TRBD2
clone_size: once
v_call: TRBV5-8
j_call: TRBJ2-3

cdr3_nt: TGTGCCAGTAGTATCGACGCGGGTTCCTACAATGAGCAGTTCTTC
cdr3_aa: CASSIDAGSYNEQFF
d_call: NA
clone_size: NA
v_call: TRBV19
j_call: TRBJ2-1

cdr3_nt: TGCGCCAGCAGCCAAGATCGGGGGGCCGGCCTGGGGACTAATGAAAAACTGTTTTTT
cdr3_aa: CASSQDRGAGLGTNEKLFF
d_call: NA
clone_size: NA
v_call: TRBV4-1
j_call: TRBJ1-4

cdr3_nt: TGTGCCAGCTCACCGGTCTCTCAGATGAACACTGAAGCTTTCTTT
cdr3_aa: CASSPVSQMNTEAFF
d_call: NA
clone_size: NA
v_call: TRBV18
j_call: TRBJ1-1

cdr3_nt: TGTGCCAGTAGCAGGGGGGAAAACATTCAGTACTTC
cdr3_aa: CASSRGENIQYF
d_call: NA
clone_size: NA
v_call: TRBV19
j_call: TRBJ2-4

cdr3_nt: TGTGCCATCCAGGGACAGAGCAATTCACCCCTCCACTTT
cdr3_aa: CAIQGQSNSPLHF
d_call: TRBD1
clone_size: NA
v_call: TRBV28
j_call: TRBJ1-6

cdr3_nt: TGTGCCGGAACTACAGACAGAGTTGAAGCTTTCTTT
cdr3_aa: CAGTTDRVEAFF
d_call: NA
clone_size: NA
v_call: TRBV21-1
j_call: TRBJ1-1

cdr3_nt: TGTGCCAGCAGTCCGACAGGGGGCGCGTCTGGGGCCAACGTCCTGACTTTC
cdr3_aa: CASSPTGGASGANVLTF
d_call: TRBD1
clone_size: once
v_call: TRBV27
j_call: TRBJ2-6

cdr3_nt: TGTGCCAGCAGCCCCCGGCCGGCGACGGGAGTCGTAGAGCAGTTCTTC
cdr3_aa: CASSPRPATGVVEQFF
d_call: NA
clone_size: NA
v_call: TRBV3-1/TRBV3-2
j_call: TRBJ2-1

cdr3_nt: TGTGCCAGCAGCCCCCTGGACTTGCAGCGCGATGAGCAGTTCTTC
cdr3_aa: CASSPLDLQRDEQFF
d_call: NA
clone_size: NA
v_call: TRBV5-5
j_call: TRBJ2-1

cdr3_nt: TGTGCCTGGAGTGGACAGAGTATCTCCGAGCAGTACTTC
cdr3_aa: CAWSGQSISEQYF
d_call: NA
clone_size: NA
v_call: TRBV30
j_call: TRBJ2-7

cdr3_nt: TGTGCCAGCAGTTATAGTCCAGGGGAGACCTACAATGAGCAGTTCTTC
cdr3_aa: CASSYSPGETYNEQFF
d_call: NA
clone_size: once
v_call: TRBV6-2/TRBV6-3
j_call: TRBJ2-1